This T cell receptor (beta chain) originates from a study of T cell changes during pregnancy in multiple sclerosis. The protocol was immunoSEQ multiplex PCR, while the TCRdb copy is restricted to in-frame clones and leaves out a portion. The data contain about 80,000 clones, 94% of them singletons. This CDR3 has 13 residues. The V gene's germline CDR1 is MNHNY and CDR2 SVGAGI (reference sequence). Trimming took 3 bases from V and 2 from J, leaving 7 bases between them. The sample holds many counts of this clone. The receptor comes from a female donor in good health, enrolled as a control in a pregnancy study. The material sequenced was peripheral blood, taken in the second trimester of pregnancy. The V and J genes are TRBV6-6 and TRBJ1-1, with no clear D. This CDR3 reads CASSYEGNTEAFF. The DNA for the CDR3 is TGTGCCAGCAGTTATGAGGGCAACACTGAAGCTTTCTTT.